This T cell receptor beta chain was recovered during a study of blood T cell repertoires in COVID-19. Profiled with immunoSEQ multiplex PCR; TCRdb holds only in-frame clones, not every one. This sample has approximately 120,000 clones; 75% to 90% occur once, and the top ten carry under 7%. Per germline, CDR1 GTSNPN and CDR2 SVGIG (reference sequence). The CDR3 runs to 14 residues. V trimming: 1 base; J trimming: 7 bases; junction bases outside the gene matches: 8. The sample consisted of peripheral blood. The source of this sequence is a woman aged 50 to 60 with acute or convalescent COVID-19. This sequence joins TRBV30 and TRBJ2-3, with TRBD2 matching 7 bases. DNA of the CDR3: TGTGCCTGGAGTGAAGCGGGGATGAAAAATACGCAGTATTTT. Protein: CAWSEAGMKNTQYF.